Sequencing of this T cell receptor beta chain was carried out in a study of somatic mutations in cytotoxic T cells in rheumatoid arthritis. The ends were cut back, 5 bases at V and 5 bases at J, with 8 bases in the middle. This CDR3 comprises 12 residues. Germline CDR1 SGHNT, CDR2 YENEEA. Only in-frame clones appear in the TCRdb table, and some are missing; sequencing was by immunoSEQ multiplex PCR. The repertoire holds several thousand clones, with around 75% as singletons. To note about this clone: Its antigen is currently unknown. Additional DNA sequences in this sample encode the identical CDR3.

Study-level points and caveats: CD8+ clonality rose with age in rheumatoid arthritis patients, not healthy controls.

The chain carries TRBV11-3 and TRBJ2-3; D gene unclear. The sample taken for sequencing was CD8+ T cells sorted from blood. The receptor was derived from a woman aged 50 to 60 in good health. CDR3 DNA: TGTGCCAGCAGCCACGGAGAAGATACGCAGTATTTT. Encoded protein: CASSHGEDTQYF. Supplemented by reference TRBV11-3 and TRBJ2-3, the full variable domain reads EAGVVQSPRYKIIEKKQPVAFWCNPISGHNTLYWYLQNLGQGPELLIRYENEEAVDDSQLPKDRFSAERLKGVDSTLKIQPAELGDSAVYLCASSHGEDTQYFGPGTRLTVL.